This entry lists 11 T cell receptor beta chains sequenced from one sample in a study of OX40 agonist ivuxolimab in advanced cancers. Assay: immunoSEQ multiplex PCR; the TCRdb copy retains only in-frame clones and omits some. Of 80,000 or so clones in the sample, about nine tenths were seen once. Material: CD4+ or CD8+ T cells sorted from blood, obtained in a trial of the OX40 agonist ivuxolimab. These receptors originate from an adult with an advanced solid tumor such as melanoma, head and neck, liver or kidney cancer.

V usage is TRBV19 and J usage is TRBJ2-2; maybe TRBD2 (6 bases). The germline V gene has CDR1 LNHDA and CDR2 SQIVND (reference sequence). The CDR3 is made up of 16 amino acids. V lost 5 bases and J lost 2, with 15 bases in between. The CDR3 loop is CASSPRDGSNTGELFF. The CDR3 nucleotides are TGTGCCAGTAGTCCCCGGGACGGGAGTAACACCGGGGAGCTGTTTTTT.

The genes are TRBV7-2 and TRBJ2-2; TRBD2 matches at 12 bases. The V and J ends lost 6 bases and 6 bases, in that order; junction bases with no gene match: 5. Germline CDR1 SGHTA, CDR2 FQGNSA. This CDR3 has 15 residues. The CDR3 spells CASRQTSGGPGELFF. The CDR3 nucleotides are TGTGCCAGCAGACAGACTAGCGGGGGTCCCGGGGAGCTGTTTTTT.

The chain carries TRBV4-2 and TRBJ2-4; TRBD2 aligns across 13 bases. The germline CDR1 and CDR2 sequences are LGHNA and YNFKEQ. V gave up 1 base and J gave up 0 bases; unmatched junction bases: 6. The CDR3 runs 19 residues. The DNA for the CDR3 is TGTGCCAGCAGCCAAGTGGGGACTAGCGGGGAGCTAGCCAAAAACATTCAGTACTTC. Protein sequence: CASSQVGTSGELAKNIQYF.

V and J are TRBV5-1 and TRBJ1-4; D may be TRBD1 (6 bases). Trimming stripped 4 bases from V and 3 bases from J, with 13 bases between. The germline V gene encodes CDR1 SGHRS and CDR2 YFSETQ. The CDR3 sequence is 15 residues long. CDR3 sequence (DNA): TGCGCCAGCAGCCTGGAGACAGGACCTAATGAAAAACTGTTTTTT. It translates to CASSLETGPNEKLFF.

This clone was observed once. The V call is TRBV5-1, the J call TRBJ2-1, with D maybe TRBD1 (6 bases). CDR1 and CDR2 from the germline V gene are SGHRS and YFSETQ. V was trimmed by 2 bases and J by 0 bases, leaving 9 bases between them. This CDR3 is built from 15 residues. CDR3 protein: CASSLRGGSYNEQFF. The CDR3 bases are TGCGCCAGCAGCTTACGAGGGGGCTCCTACAATGAGCAGTTCTTC. Complete variable domain (other parts from reference TRBV5-1 and TRBJ2-1): KAGVTQTPRYLIKTRGQQVTLSCSPISGHRSVSWYQQTPGQGLQFLFEYFSETQRNKGNFPGRFSGRQFSNSRSEMNVSTLELGDSALYLCASSLRGGSYNEQFFGPGTRLTVL.

This clone is a singleton in its sample. The chain uses TRBV7-2 and TRBJ2-1; D is undetermined. Trimming shortened V by 3 bases and J by 10 bases, and 7 bases separated the two germline ends. This CDR3 is built from 11 residues. CDR1 and CDR2 (germline): SGHTA, FQGNSA. CDR3 in amino acids: CASSLVGEQFF. The CDR3 DNA follows: TGTGCCAGCAGCTTGGTCGGGGAGCAGTTCTTC.

The genes are TRBV27 and TRBJ1-2, with D possibly TRBD1 on 5 matching bases. The CDR3 runs to 13 residues. Germline-derived CDR1 and CDR2 are MNHEY and SMNVEV (reference sequence). Deletions cut 5 bases from V and 4 bases from J, with 11 bases between. CDR3 coding DNA: TGTGCCAGCAGTCCTAGGGGTGGCTATGGCTACACCTTC. Translating it yields CASSPRGGYGYTF.

V is TRBV9 and J is TRBJ1-2; the D gene is possibly TRBD1 (5 bases). This CDR3 is built from 12 residues. Between the trimmed V and J ends, which lost 6 bases and 8 bases, there was a span of 14 bases. CDR1 is SGDLS and CDR2 is YYNGEE in the germline V gene. The CDR3 DNA sequence: TGTGCCAGCAACGCAGGGCTCGAAGGCTACACCTTC. It codes for CASNAGLEGYTF.

The chain carries TRBV4-2 and TRBJ1-6; D is possibly TRBD1 (5 bases). The CDR3 has 15 amino acids. Germline V gene lookup returns CDR1 LGHNA and CDR2 YNFKEQ. V lost 7 bases, J lost 7 bases, and 17 bases lay in between. The CDR3 here is CASTDHTGPNSPLHF. As DNA, the CDR3 is TGTGCCAGCACCGACCATACGGGGCCCAATTCACCCCTCCACTTT.

The chain is built from TRBV18 and TRBJ1-6, with D unresolved. The CDR3 runs to 13 residues. V was pared by 6 bases and J by 14 bases, with 17 bases between. The germline V gene has CDR1 KGHSH and CDR2 LQKENI. The CDR3 nucleotides read TGTGCCAGCTCCGTACTGAATTGGGAAGCCCTCCACTTT. Its protein product is CASSVLNWEALHF.

This clone was recorded a few times. This rearrangement joins TRBV6-1 to TRBJ1-1; D is unclear. V lost 7 bases and J lost 4, with 16 bases in between. Germline V CDR1 and CDR2: MNHNS, SASEGT. The CDR3 runs to 14 residues. CDR3 DNA: TGTGCCAGCATTAAAGAGGGCCCGGGCACTGAAGCTTTCTTT. This codes for CASIKEGPGTEAFF.